The 14 T cell receptor beta chains in this list originate from one sample, sequenced in a study of T cell clonotyping in hematopoietic cell transplantation (dated by TCRdb to the early 2020s). Library preparation was by the immunoSEQ multiplex PCR assay. The table was pulled from immuneACCESS by TCRdb, which kept in-frame rearrangements only. Such tables lose some clones; where checked, under half of the loss comes from unresolved V genes, and the rest has no known cause. For this sample the table gives more than 65,000 clones, of which around 94% were detected only once. The top ten constitute roughly 1.7% of the sample. Sequencing was done on a sample of peripheral blood mononuclear cells. All receptors derive from a man aged 45-65 years in good health. Some clones in this sample may be carry-over from other donors' samples.

The chain links TRBV5-4 to TRBJ2-7, with 14 positions matching TRBD2. The junction had 10 bases not matched to a gene; V was cut back by 4 bases and J by 7 bases. The CDR3 covers 16 residues. Per germline, CDR1 SGHNT and CDR2 YYREEE (reference sequence). CDR3 coding DNA: TGTGCCAGCAGCATCGGACTAGCGGGAGGAATGGGGGAGCAGTACTTC. Translating gives CASSIGLAGGMGEQYF.

The CDR3 nucleotides are TGTGCCAGCAGCTTCCTAGAGGTGGGGGCTTTTGATCAGCCCCAGCATTTT. Amino acid sequence: CASSFLEVGAFDQPQHF. V and J are TRBV7-2 and TRBJ1-5, with a possible D match to TRBD1 (6 bases). The CDR3 covers 17 residues. Trimming cost V 3 bases and J 5 bases, with 20 bases left between them. In germline, CDR1 is SGHTA, CDR2 FQGNSA.

This chain links TRBV2 with TRBJ2-5, with D perhaps matching TRBD1 (6 bases). The V end was cut by 5 bases, the J end by 0 bases, with 10 bases between. Germline CDR1 is SNHLY and CDR2 is FYNNEI. The CDR3 has 14 amino acids. The CDR3 is CASSFTGYQETQYF. CDR3 bases: TGTGCCAGCAGTTTCACAGGGTACCAAGAGACCCAGTACTTC.

The genes are TRBV19 and TRBJ1-5, with 7 bases aligning to TRBD1. The length of the CDR3 is 14 residues. Per germline, CDR1 LNHDA and CDR2 SQIVND (reference sequence). Trimming took 3 bases from V and 6 from J; bases not matched to a gene: 5. The CDR3 loop is CASSMGQGGQPQHF. The CDR3 DNA reads TGTGCCAGTAGTATGGGGCAGGGGGGTCAGCCCCAGCATTTT.

The V and J genes are TRBV7-9 and TRBJ1-6, with D maybe TRBD1 (5 bases). Between the trimmed V and J ends, which lost 0 bases and 5 bases, there was a span of 5 bases. From germline, CDR1 is SEHNR and CDR2 FQNEAQ (reference sequence). The CDR3 is 14 residues long. CDR3 in amino acids: CASSLAQDNSPLHF. CDR3 DNA: TGTGCCAGCAGCTTAGCACAGGATAATTCACCCCTCCACTTT.

In this sample, this clone turned up once. The V and J genes are TRBV27 and TRBJ2-3, with a tentative D call TRBD1 (6 bases). The CDR3 spans 13 residues. The germline V gene encodes CDR1 MNHEY and CDR2 SMNVEV (reference sequence). Trimming took 9 bases from V and 5 from J, leaving 15 bases between them. The CDR3 nucleotides read TGTGCCAGTGGATTGGGGGCTGGAGATACGCAGTATTTT. This translates into CASGLGAGDTQYF.

V usage is TRBV6-5 and J usage is TRBJ1-2; the D gene is possibly TRBD1 (5 bases). Trimming cost V 5 bases and J 3 bases, with 7 bases left between them. CDR3 size: 12 residues. Germline-derived CDR1 and CDR2 are MNHEY and SVGAGI. Here the CDR3 DNA reads TGTGCCAGCAGTCAGGGTTACTATGGCTACACCTTC. This gives the protein CASSQGYYGYTF.

This clone was detected once. The chain is built from TRBV2 and TRBJ1-3; D gene ambiguous. Per the germline V gene, CDR1 is SNHLY and CDR2 is FYNNEI. The CDR3 covers 15 residues. V gave up 5 bases and J gave up 0 bases, with 11 bases separating them. CDR3: CASSPPRGSGNTIYF. The CDR3 nucleotides are TGTGCCAGCAGTCCCCCCCGGGGCTCTGGAAACACCATATATTTT.

This clone appeared once. The chain is built from TRBV5-6 and TRBJ2-1; no firm D call. The CDR3 covers 14 residues. The germline gives CDR1 SGHDT, CDR2 YYEEEE. Trimming left V 2 bases short and J 4 bases short, with 10 bases between. This chain's CDR3 is CASSFTMGYNEQFF. CDR3 DNA: TGTGCCAGCAGCTTTACCATGGGATACAATGAGCAGTTCTTC.

The chain is built from TRBV9 and TRBJ1-2; 11 bases are shared with TRBD1. Trimming cost V 3 bases and J 3 bases; bases outside gene matches: 4. The CDR3 is 15 amino acids. Germline CDR1 reads SGDLS; CDR2 reads YYNGEE. CDR3 loop: CASSAPGQGDYGYTF. CDR3 in DNA: TGTGCCAGCAGCGCTCCGGGACAGGGGGACTATGGCTACACCTTC.

The gene calls are TRBV5-1 and TRBJ1-2, with a possible D match to TRBD1 (5 bases). The CDR3 length is 15 residues. Between the trimmed V and J ends, which lost 0 bases and 8 bases, there was a span of 17 bases. Germline-derived CDR1 and CDR2 are SGHRS and YFSETQ. CDR3 sequence: CASSLGGTDSRGYTF. The CDR3 DNA is TGCGCCAGCAGCTTGGGAGGGACGGACTCTAGAGGCTACACCTTC.

The CDR3 reads CASSQGPGQSFYEQYF. The CDR3 DNA follows: TGTGCCAGCAGCCAGGGGCCGGGACAGAGCTTCTACGAGCAGTACTTC. The chain employs TRBV14 and TRBJ2-7; 7 nucleotides match TRBD1. Germline V CDR1 and CDR2: SGHDN, FVKESK. This CDR3 is 16 amino acids long. V gave up 3 bases and J gave up 3 bases; unmatched junction bases: 11.

V and J are TRBV5-6 and TRBJ1-2; 9 bases are shared with TRBD1. The CDR3 consists of 16 residues. Germline CDR1 is SGHDT and CDR2 is YYEEEE. V lost 4 bases and J lost 3; bases outside the gene matches: 10. The CDR3 loop is CASSEDSDRGDYGYTF. The DNA of the CDR3 is TGTGCCAGCAGCGAAGACTCGGACAGGGGTGACTATGGCTACACCTTC.

J is TRBJ2-3 and V is TRBV11-2; the D gene is possibly TRBD1 (6 bases). From germline, CDR1 is SGHAT and CDR2 FQNNGV. The V end lost 1 base, the J end lost 3 bases, and 11 bases lay between the germline ends. This CDR3 spans 15 amino acids. The CDR3 here is CASSLAQGSTDTQYF. CDR3 bases: TGTGCCAGCAGCTTAGCGCAGGGGTCGACAGATACGCAGTATTTT.